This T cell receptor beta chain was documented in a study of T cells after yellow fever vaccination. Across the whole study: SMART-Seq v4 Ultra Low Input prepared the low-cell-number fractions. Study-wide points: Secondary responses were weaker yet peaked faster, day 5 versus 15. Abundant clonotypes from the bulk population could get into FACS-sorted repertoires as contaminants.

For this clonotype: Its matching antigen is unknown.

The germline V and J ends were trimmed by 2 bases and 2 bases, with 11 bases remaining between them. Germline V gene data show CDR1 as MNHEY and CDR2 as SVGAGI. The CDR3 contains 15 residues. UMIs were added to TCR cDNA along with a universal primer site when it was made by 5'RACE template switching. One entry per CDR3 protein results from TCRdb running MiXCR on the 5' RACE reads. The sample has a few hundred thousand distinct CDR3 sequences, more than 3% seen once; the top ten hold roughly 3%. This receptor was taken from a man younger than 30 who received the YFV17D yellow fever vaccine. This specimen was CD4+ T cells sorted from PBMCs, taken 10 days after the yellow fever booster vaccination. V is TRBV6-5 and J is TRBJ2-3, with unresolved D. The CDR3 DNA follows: TGTGCCAGCAGTTACGGTTTAACAGACACAGATACGCAGTATTTT. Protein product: CASSYGLTDTDTQYF.